A single sample gave rise to the 27 T cell receptor beta chains below, sequenced in a study of blood T cell repertoires in COVID-19. Clones were read by immunoSEQ multiplex PCR, and TCRdb kept only the in-frame ones, dropping some. The data hold about 89,000 clones, with roughly 80% observed a single time. Sequenced: peripheral blood. These receptors were taken from a human donor in a cohort sampled during active COVID-19.

The chain couples TRBV18 to TRBJ1-4; D is possibly TRBD1 (5 bases). V was clipped by 6 bases and J by 1 base, with 15 bases between them. Germline V gene lookup returns CDR1 KGHSH and CDR2 LQKENI. This CDR3 contains 16 residues. Written as DNA, the CDR3 is TGTGCCAGCTCCAAGACCCAGGGAAAAACTAATGAAAAACTGTTTTTT. Its protein product is CASSKTQGKTNEKLFF.

This clone has just one count. The V call is TRBV7-3, the J call TRBJ2-7; maybe TRBD1 (6 bases). Trimming took 5 bases from V and 3 from J, leaving 11 bases between them. Germline CDR1 reads SGHTA; CDR2 reads FQGTGA. CDR3 length: 13 amino acids. The CDR3 DNA is TGTGCCAGCAGCCCCCAAGGGGGCTACGAGCAGTACTTC. This encodes CASSPQGGYEQYF.

The rearrangement links TRBV10-2 to TRBJ2-1; TRBD2 is a possible D gene (6 bases). Per germline, CDR1 WSHSY and CDR2 SAAADI. The CDR3 is 18 amino acids. V shed 6 bases and J shed 0 bases, with 21 bases lying between them. The CDR3: CASSGTSRGRGSYNEQFF. The CDR3, as DNA: TGCGCCAGCAGCGGGACTTCGCGAGGAAGGGGCTCCTACAATGAGCAGTTCTTC.

This clone has a single count. The chain carries TRBV27 and TRBJ1-1; the D gene is possibly TRBD1 (6 bases). The germline CDR1 and CDR2 sequences are MNHEY and SMNVEV (reference sequence). Trimming removed 8 bases from V and 0 bases from J, with 10 bases in between. The CDR3 extends over 13 amino acids. The CDR3 sequence is CASQTGMNTEAFF. The CDR3 nucleotides are TGTGCCAGCCAGACAGGAATGAACACTGAAGCTTTCTTT.

The table lists this clone with a few counts. The chain carries TRBV5-5 and TRBJ2-6; 8 bases line up with TRBD1. This CDR3 has 17 residues. J was trimmed by 4 bases and V by 3 bases; bases with no gene match: 9. Germline CDR1 and CDR2: SGHKS and YYEKEE (reference sequence). The CDR3 region is CASSSTGVPGGANVLTF. CDR3 DNA sequence: TGTGCCAGCAGCTCGACAGGGGTCCCGGGCGGGGCCAACGTCCTGACTTTC.

The DNA of the CDR3 is TGTGCCAGCAGCTTCTCGGCAGCGAATGAAAAACTGTTTTTT. Translating it yields CASSFSAANEKLFF. The chain combines TRBV11-2 with TRBJ1-4, with D hard to call. Germline V CDR1 and CDR2: SGHAT, FQNNGV. The ends were cut back, 3 bases at V and 5 bases at J, with 10 bases in the middle. The CDR3 totals 14 residues.

The chain carries TRBV18 and TRBJ1-4; D unclear. V was shortened by 1 base and J by 0 bases, with 18 bases between the two germline ends. Germline CDR1 reads KGHSH; CDR2 reads LQKENI. The CDR3 is made up of 19 amino acids. The CDR3 nucleotides read TGTGCCAGCTCACCACTCTTTATCCCGGTTGCCGCAACTAATGAAAAACTGTTTTTT. Amino acids: CASSPLFIPVAATNEKLFF. The complete variable domain, with remaining parts taken from reference TRBV18 and TRBJ1-4, reads NAGVMQNPRHLVRRRGQEARLRCSPMKGHSHVYWYRQLPEEGLKFMVYLQKENIIDESGMPKERFSAEFPKEGPSILRIQQVVRGDSAAYFCASSPLFIPVAATNEKLFFGSGTQLSVL.

The rearrangement links TRBV28 to TRBJ1-5; D gene uncertain. Germline V gene data show CDR1 as MDHEN and CDR2 as SYDVKM. The V gene lost 5 bases and the J gene lost 6 bases, with 8 bases spanning the gap. This CDR3 is 12 amino acids long. The CDR3 sequence: CASSPTVQPQHF. The DNA of the CDR3 is TGTGCCAGCAGTCCAACTGTTCAGCCCCAGCATTTT.

This rearrangement joins TRBV4-3 to TRBJ1-2; 8 bases agree with TRBD1. After removal of 1 base from V and 7 bases from J, the junction contained 5 bases not matched to a gene. Germline-derived CDR1 and CDR2 are LGHNA and YSLEER. The CDR3 consists of 14 residues. The CDR3 bases are TGCGCCAGCAGCCAAGTGGCAGGACAGGGTGGCTACACCTTC. Protein product: CASSQVAGQGGYTF.

As DNA, the CDR3 is TGTGCCAGCAGCGCCGTCAGAAGGGGCGAGCAGTACTTC. This gives the protein CASSAVRRGEQYF. The chain combines TRBV9 with TRBJ2-7; perhaps TRBD1 as D (5 bases). The CDR3 runs 13 residues. Per the germline V gene, CDR1 is SGDLS and CDR2 is YYNGEE. The V end was cut by 3 bases, the J end by 6 bases, with 13 bases between.

The genes are TRBV4-3 and TRBJ2-3; D remains unclear. Germline V gives CDR1 LGHNA, CDR2 YSLEER. Trimming shortened V by 0 bases and J by 0 bases, and 10 bases separated the two germline ends. The CDR3 loop spans 16 amino acids. Here the CDR3 DNA reads TGCGCCAGCAGCCAAGATGGTGGCGGAAGCACAGATACGCAGTATTTT. Encoded protein: CASSQDGGGSTDTQYF.

The V gene is TRBV19, the J gene TRBJ1-1; D may be TRBD1 (6 bases). Trimming removed 6 bases from V and 0 bases from J, with 14 bases in between. The CDR3 runs 15 residues. Looked up from germline, CDR1 is LNHDA and CDR2 is SQIVND (reference sequence). As DNA, the CDR3 is TGTGCCAGTAGGGGACAAAGAGATATGAACACTGAAGCTTTCTTT. As protein: CASRGQRDMNTEAFF.

This sequence joins TRBV13 and TRBJ2-1, with 7 bases lining up with TRBD2. Germline-derived CDR1 and CDR2 are PRHDT and FYEKMQ (reference sequence). The CDR3 is made up of 15 amino acids. After removal of 5 bases from V and 9 bases from J, the junction contained 13 bases not matched to a gene. For the CDR3, the DNA is TGTGCCAGCAGCCATGAGGCGGGAGTAAGGTTTGAGCAGTTCTTC. This encodes CASSHEAGVRFEQFF.

The chain couples TRBV19 to TRBJ1-6; 8 bases fit TRBD1. V lost 9 bases and J lost 8; bases outside the gene matches: 9. Germline-derived CDR1 and CDR2 are LNHDA and SQIVND (reference sequence). CDR3 length: 14 residues. CDR3 nucleotide sequence: TGTGCCAGCACGTTGGGGACAGGCTATTCACCCCTCCACTTT. As protein: CASTLGTGYSPLHF.

The rearrangement uses TRBV18 and TRBJ2-7; 9 positions agree with TRBD2. V lost 2 bases and J lost 4; bases outside the gene matches: 9. CDR3 length equals 16 residues. CDR1 is KGHSH, CDR2 LQKENI, per germline. CDR3 sequence: CASSPTLGGRAYEQYF. CDR3 bases: TGTGCCAGCTCACCAACCTTGGGCGGGAGGGCTTACGAGCAGTACTTC.

The V gene is TRBV11-2, the J gene TRBJ2-5; maybe TRBD2 (5 bases). This CDR3 region has 15 residues. The germline gives CDR1 SGHAT, CDR2 FQNNGV. V was pared by 0 bases and J by 4 bases, with 12 bases between. CDR3: CASSLDSQRVETQYF. CDR3 bases: TGTGCCAGCAGCTTAGATAGCCAGAGGGTAGAGACCCAGTACTTC.

V gene TRBV5-1 combines with J gene TRBJ1-4; D call uncertain. The CDR3 length is 13 residues. Between the trimmed V and J ends, which lost 1 base and 7 bases, there was a span of 8 bases. Looked up from germline, CDR1 is SGHRS and CDR2 is YFSETQ. The CDR3 loop is CASSLLGGEKLFF. The CDR3 nucleotides are TGCGCCAGCAGCTTGTTAGGCGGTGAAAAACTGTTTTTT.

The gene calls are TRBV28 and TRBJ1-6; TRBD1 is a possible D gene (5 bases). V was shortened by 3 bases and J by 9 bases, with 12 bases between the two germline ends. The CDR3 runs 14 residues. CDR1 and CDR2 from the germline V gene are MDHEN and SYDVKM. DNA of the CDR3: TGTGCCAGCAGTTTTAGCAGGGCGTTTTCACCCCTCCACTTT. Translated, it gives CASSFSRAFSPLHF.

The chain employs TRBV13 and TRBJ2-1; 11 bases fit TRBD2. V gave up 8 bases and J gave up 8 bases; unmatched junction bases: 11. Germline V gene data show CDR1 as PRHDT and CDR2 as FYEKMQ (reference sequence). CDR3 length: 15 amino acids. CDR3 protein: CASLIAGGDHDEQFF. Written as DNA, the CDR3 is TGTGCCAGCTTAATAGCGGGAGGGGACCATGATGAGCAGTTCTTC.

The rearrangement joins TRBV9 to TRBJ2-3, with a weak D call TRBD1 (5 bases). The CDR3 totals 14 residues. Germline CDR1 SGDLS, CDR2 YYNGEE. Trimming removed 1 base at V and 7 bases at J, with 13 bases between. CDR3 coding DNA: TGTGCCAGCAGCGTATTGGGGCTGTCAAATACGCAGTATTTT. This encodes CASSVLGLSNTQYF.

This clone has a handful of counts. The chain combines TRBV16 with TRBJ2-1; D gene uncertain. V was pared by 4 bases and J by 6 bases, with 4 bases between. This CDR3 has 11 amino acids. Germline CDR1 KGHSY, CDR2 FQNENV. CDR3 loop: CASSPFNEQFF. The CDR3 coding sequence is TGTGCCAGCAGCCCCTTCAATGAGCAGTTCTTC. Combining the CDR3 with reference TRBV16 and TRBJ2-1 gives the whole variable domain GEEVAQTPKHLVRGEGQKAKLYCAPIKGHSYVFWYQQVLKNEFKFLISFQNENVFDETGMPKERFSAKCLPNSPCSLEIQATKLEDSAVYFCASSPFNEQFFGPGTRLTVL.

This rearrangement joins TRBV6-2 or TRBV6-3 to TRBJ2-7; unclear D gene. CDR3 size: 12 residues. V was clipped by 2 bases and J by 1 base, with 3 bases between them. Germline-derived CDR1 and CDR2 are MNHEY and SVGEGT. For the CDR3, the DNA is TGTGCCAGCAGTTACCCATCCTACGAGCAGTACTTC. It is translated as CASSYPSYEQYF.

This clone was observed a few times. The V call is TRBV28, the J call TRBJ1-5; 12 bases match TRBD1. V trimming: 6 bases; J trimming: 4 bases; junction bases outside the gene matches: 13. The CDR3 extends over 18 amino acids. From germline, CDR1 is MDHEN and CDR2 SYDVKM. CDR3 sequence (DNA): TGTGCCAGCAGCCAAGCGGGACAGGGGGCGACTAAAAATCAGCCCCAGCATTTT. It encodes CASSQAGQGATKNQPQHF.

This clone showed up just a few times. The gene calls are TRBV2 and TRBJ1-6; the D gene is possibly TRBD1 (5 bases). This CDR3 is built from 13 residues. Looked up from germline, CDR1 is SNHLY and CDR2 is FYNNEI. Trimming took 9 bases from V and 3 from J, leaving 9 bases between them. In DNA form, the CDR3 reads TGTGCCAGTGGGGGGTACTATAATTCACCCCTCCACTTT. This sequence encodes CASGGYYNSPLHF.

The chain couples TRBV19 to TRBJ2-7, with a possible D match to TRBD1 (6 bases). There are 14 residues in the CDR3. Germline loops: CDR1 LNHDA, CDR2 SQIVND (reference sequence). The V and J ends lost 1 base and 5 bases respectively, with 12 bases between them. CDR3 residues: CASSIGGLNDEQYF. The CDR3 DNA follows: TGTGCCAGTAGTATAGGGGGGCTTAACGACGAGCAGTACTTC.

There are a few counts of this clone. V usage is TRBV7-2 and J usage is TRBJ2-5; a weak D match, TRBD2 (5 bases). The CDR3 loop spans 14 amino acids. V lost 3 bases and J 5 bases, leaving 13 bases between the germline ends. Germline CDR1 and CDR2: SGHTA and FQGNSA. The CDR3 region is CASSFNSRGETQYF. The CDR3 DNA reads as TGTGCCAGCAGCTTTAACTCGCGAGGGGAGACCCAGTACTTC.

This clone was detected only a few times. J is TRBJ2-7 and V is TRBV6-5, with 7 bases lining up with TRBD1. There are 15 residues in the CDR3. V was pared by 6 bases and J by 4 bases, with 12 bases of the junction left unmatched. CDR1 and CDR2 (germline): MNHEY, SVGAGI. In nucleotides, the CDR3 is TGTGCCAGCAGGCTTCTCCTTGGACAGGCGTACGAGCAGTACTTC. The encoded protein is CASRLLLGQAYEQYF.